This entry features one T cell receptor (beta chain) sequence. Using immunoSEQ multiplex PCR, the repertoire was profiled, and TCRdb retains in-frame clones only, with some absent. The sample records over 350,000 clones, 95% being singletons. The sample originates from a study of shared T cell receptors in the human thymus. CDR3 length: 14 amino acids. V lost 8 bases and J 0 bases, leaving 11 bases between the germline ends. Germline V gene lookup returns CDR1 MDHEN and CDR2 SYDVKM. The chain carries TRBV28 and TRBJ2-4; D ambiguous. Material: thymocytes. The clonotype was recovered from a human donor. The CDR3 sequence: CASFPEAAKNIQYF. In DNA, the CDR3 is TGTGCCAGCTTCCCCGAGGCAGCCAAAAACATTCAGTACTTC.